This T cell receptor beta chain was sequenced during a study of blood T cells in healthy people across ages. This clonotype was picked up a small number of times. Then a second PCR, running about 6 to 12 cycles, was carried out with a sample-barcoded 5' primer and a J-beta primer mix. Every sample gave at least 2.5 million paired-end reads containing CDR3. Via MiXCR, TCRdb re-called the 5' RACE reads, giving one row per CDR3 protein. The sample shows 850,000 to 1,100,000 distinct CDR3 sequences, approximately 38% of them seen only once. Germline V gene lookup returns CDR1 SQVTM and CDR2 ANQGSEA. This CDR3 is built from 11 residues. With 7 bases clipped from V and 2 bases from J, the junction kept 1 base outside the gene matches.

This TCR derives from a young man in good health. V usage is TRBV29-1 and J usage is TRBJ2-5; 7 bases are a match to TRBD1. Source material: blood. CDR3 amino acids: CSGGQQETQYF. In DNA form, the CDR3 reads TGCAGCGGGGGACAGCAAGAGACCCAGTACTTC.